This TCR beta chain was sequenced for a study of beta chain features in type 1 diabetes. Study as a whole: All of the samples together had roughly 98 million sorted cells examined.

The sequenced template was cDNA made from the entire isolated RNA. Approximately 4 million reads was the average for naive, central memory and regulatory T cell samples. Produced via immunoSEQ multiplex PCR; TCRdb's table is partial and in-frame only. The data show 250,000 to 400,000 clones, 14% seen once. This CDR3 has 18 amino acids. Germline V lookup: CDR1 LNHDA, CDR2 SQIVND (reference sequence). Between the trimmed V and J ends, which lost 5 bases and 0 bases, there was a span of 20 bases. Study-wide findings and caveats: Here, the possible influence of HLA type (on TCRB rearrangement) remained unresolved. For cells with high TCR expression, cDNA sequencing could yield over-representation.

In its sample, this clone was seen many times. Its antigen is still unknown. The source of this sequence is a man aged 30 to 45 in good health. Sequenced material: central memory CD4+ T cells from blood. The chain uses TRBV19 and TRBJ2-1, with D possibly being TRBD2 (6 bases). CDR3 bases: TGTGCCAGTAGTCCCTCATTCCTAGCGCCGAGCTCCTACAATGAGCAGTTCTTC. It is translated as CASSPSFLAPSSYNEQFF.